This T cell receptor (beta chain) was documented in a study of CD8+CD57+ T cells in acquired aplastic anemia. Across the whole study: Sorted CD4+ plus CD8+ cells gave DNA averaging about 3 ug.

According to the study, genomic DNA was the template for TCR beta VDJ and CDR3 profiling. Using its own MiXCR run on the reads, TCRdb lists one record per CDR3 protein. The data hold 250,000 to 350,000 distinct CDR3 sequences, with around 60% observed a single time. Study results and limitations: Controls and patients did not differ significantly in CD8+ Simpson's diversity. Overlapping CD8+ CDR3 repertoires of patients and controls contained twenty-nine shared sequences.

The table lists this clonotype with many counts. As yet, its antigen is unknown. The specimen sequenced was sorted CD4+, CD8+, or CD8+CD57+ T cells (not recorded which) from PBMCs. The clonotype was recovered from a human donor with severe aplastic anemia or a healthy control (not recorded which).

CDR3 amino acids: CASSLTPGASGYTF. The CDR3 DNA reads as TGTGCCAGCAGCTTAACCCCAGGAGCCAGTGGCTACACCTTC. The chain has TRBV11-3 and TRBJ1-2, with D uncertain. CDR1 SGHNT and CDR2 YENEEA come from the germline V gene. Trimming took 2 bases from V and 7 from J, leaving 14 bases between them. The CDR3 runs to 14 residues.